This is a list of T cell receptor beta chains from one sample in a study of T cell repertoires in cytomegalovirus infection. TCRdb ran MiXCR on the reads and lists one entry per CDR3 protein. The data show about 920,000 distinct CDR3 sequences, roughly 30% seen once. The antigens these receptors bind are not known. Source: cultured CD8+ T cells from PBMCs, taken from culture after CMV antigen stimulation. Receptors originate from a human donor in good health (CMV status not recorded). Some clones in this sample may be carry-over from other donors' samples. Both conserved end residues are part of each CDR3. A D gene is named only where the DNA matches it firmly. Clone size is given for some rows only: seen once, a few or many times, or a class if the clone is expanded.

v_call: TRBV7-9
d_call: TRBD1
clone_size: NA
j_call: TRBJ2-5
cdr3_nt: TGTGGCAGCAGCTTACGGGACAGGCTCCAAGAGACCCAGTACTTC
cdr3_aa: CGSSLRDRLQETQYF

v_call: TRBV4-1
d_call: NA
clone_size: NA
j_call: TRBJ1-6
cdr3_nt: TGCGCCAGCAGCCAAGAAGTCAGGACGGTAAACTATAATTCACCCCTCCACTTT
cdr3_aa: CASSQEVRTVNYNSPLHF

v_call: TRBV6-5
d_call: NA
clone_size: once
j_call: TRBJ1-6
cdr3_nt: TGTGCCACCCAGACAGGTCAAGAGGCACCCCTCCACTTT
cdr3_aa: CATQTGQEAPLHF

v_call: TRBV7-9
d_call: NA
clone_size: NA
j_call: TRBJ2-5
cdr3_nt: TGTGCCAGCAGCTTAGTCGGGAGTCTCCAAGAGACCCAGTACTTC
cdr3_aa: CASSLVGSLQETQYF

v_call: TRBV7-6
d_call: TRBD2
clone_size: few
j_call: TRBJ2-2
cdr3_nt: TGTGCCAGCAGATCGGACCGGCTAGCGGGGGGACGCGGGGAGCTGTTTTTT
cdr3_aa: CASRSDRLAGGRGELFF

v_call: TRBV7-8
d_call: NA
clone_size: many
j_call: TRBJ2-5
cdr3_nt: TGTGCCACCTCGACCGATGGGGCCGTGAGGCCCGCGGACTTC
cdr3_aa: CATSTDGAVRPADF

v_call: TRBV4-1
d_call: TRBD2
clone_size: NA
j_call: TRBJ2-3
cdr3_nt: TGCGCCAGCAGCCCATCGACTAGCGGGGTGCGGGCAGATACGCAGTATTTT
cdr3_aa: CASSPSTSGVRADTQYF

v_call: TRBV9
d_call: NA
clone_size: NA
j_call: TRBJ1-2
cdr3_nt: TGTGCCAGCAGTTCTAGTTACGGGGCCAGGGGAGACTATGGCTACACCTTC
cdr3_aa: CASSSSYGARGDYGYTF

v_call: TRBV7-9
d_call: TRBD1
clone_size: few
j_call: TRBJ1-1
cdr3_nt: TGTGCCAGCAGGGGAGGGGGCGGCTACACTGAAGCTTTCTTT
cdr3_aa: CASRGGGGYTEAFF

v_call: TRBV7-8
d_call: TRBD1
clone_size: few
j_call: TRBJ1-5
cdr3_nt: TGTGCCAGCAGCTTTGGGGGACAGTATCAGCCCCAGCATTTT
cdr3_aa: CASSFGGQYQPQHF

v_call: TRBV6-5
d_call: TRBD2
clone_size: NA
j_call: TRBJ2-3
cdr3_nt: TGTGCCAGCATTCCTCGGGTAGCGGGGGGTAGCTTACTTTCCACAGATACGCAGTATTTT
cdr3_aa: CASIPRVAGGSLLSTDTQYF

v_call: TRBV10-3
d_call: NA
clone_size: few
j_call: TRBJ1-1
cdr3_nt: TGTGCCATCAGCGCCTTCACTGCGGACATTCCGAACACTGAAGCTTTCTTT
cdr3_aa: CAISAFTADIPNTEAFF

v_call: TRBV9
d_call: TRBD1
clone_size: NA
j_call: TRBJ2-6
cdr3_nt: TGTGCCAGCAGCTTCCGGGACAGACCCTCTGGGGCCAACGTCCTGACTTTC
cdr3_aa: CASSFRDRPSGANVLTF

v_call: TRBV4-1
d_call: NA
clone_size: few
j_call: TRBJ2-3
cdr3_nt: TGCGCCAGCAGCCAAGATAAAGGTGGACGTTTCTCCACAGATACGCAGTATTTT
cdr3_aa: CASSQDKGGRFSTDTQYF

v_call: TRBV28
d_call: NA
clone_size: few
j_call: TRBJ1-1
cdr3_nt: TGTGCCAGCAGTTTAGGGGTAGTGATGAACACTGAAGCTTTCTTT
cdr3_aa: CASSLGVVMNTEAFF

v_call: TRBV29-1
d_call: NA
clone_size: NA
j_call: TRBJ1-2
cdr3_nt: TGCAGCGTTGTAAGTGGGCCTGGGGGCTACACCTTC
cdr3_aa: CSVVSGPGGYTF

v_call: TRBV6-1
d_call: NA
clone_size: few
j_call: TRBJ1-4
cdr3_nt: TGTGCCAGCAGCCACAGGGAGGAAAAACTGTTTTTT
cdr3_aa: CASSHREEKLFF

v_call: TRBV28
d_call: TRBD2
clone_size: few
j_call: TRBJ2-2
cdr3_nt: TGTGCCAGCAGTTTCCCGGGGGGGAAGAACACCGGGGAGCTGTTTTTT
cdr3_aa: CASSFPGGKNTGELFF

v_call: TRBV6-2/TRBV6-3
d_call: TRBD1
clone_size: NA
j_call: TRBJ2-2
cdr3_nt: TGTGCCAGCAGTTACGCCGGGACAGGGACCGGGGAGCTGTTTTTT
cdr3_aa: CASSYAGTGTGELFF

v_call: TRBV7-2
d_call: NA
clone_size: many
j_call: TRBJ2-2
cdr3_nt: TGTGCCAGCAGCTTAGAGATATCCGGACGGACCGGGGAGCTGTTTTTT
cdr3_aa: CASSLEISGRTGELFF